This TCR beta chain was captured in a study of T cells in Graves' hyperthyroidism and ophthalmopathy. This CDR3 contains 13 residues. Germline loops: CDR1 DFQATT, CDR2 SNEGSKA (reference sequence). Turning to this clonotype: The germline gene is not matched at one end of the junction; a read error may be the cause.

The CDR3 regions of TCR beta were amplified from RNA transcripts. HTBI primers were employed in a first-round RT-PCR of the TCR CDR3. A single record per CDR3 protein comes from TCRdb applying MiXCR to the multiplex PCR reads. The sample includes 550,000 to 700,000 distinct CDR3 sequences, roughly 15% of them seen just once. Reasons for excluding patients were uncontrolled infection, other autoimmune disease, pregnancy or lactation. This receptor was taken from a woman aged 40 to 50 with Graves' ophthalmopathy. The sample was blood. The V and J genes are TRBV20-1 and TRBJ1-2; 7 nucleotides align to TRBD1. CDR3 sequence reads: CGAAGQLSYGYTF. The CDR3 region has the DNA TGCGGTGCCGCGGGACAGCTAAGCTATGGCTACACCTTC.